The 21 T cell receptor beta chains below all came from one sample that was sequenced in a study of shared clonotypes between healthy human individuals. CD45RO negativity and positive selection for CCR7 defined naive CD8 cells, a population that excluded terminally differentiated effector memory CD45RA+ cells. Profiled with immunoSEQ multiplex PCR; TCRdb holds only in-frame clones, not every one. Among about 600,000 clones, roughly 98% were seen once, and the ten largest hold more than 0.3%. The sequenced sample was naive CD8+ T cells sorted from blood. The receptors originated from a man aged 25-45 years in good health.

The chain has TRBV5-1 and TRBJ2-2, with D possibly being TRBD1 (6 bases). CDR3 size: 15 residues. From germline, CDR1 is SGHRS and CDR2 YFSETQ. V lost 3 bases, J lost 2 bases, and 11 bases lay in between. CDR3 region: CASSWNRENTGELFF. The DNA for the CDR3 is TGCGCCAGCAGCTGGAACAGGGAAAACACCGGGGAGCTGTTTTTT.

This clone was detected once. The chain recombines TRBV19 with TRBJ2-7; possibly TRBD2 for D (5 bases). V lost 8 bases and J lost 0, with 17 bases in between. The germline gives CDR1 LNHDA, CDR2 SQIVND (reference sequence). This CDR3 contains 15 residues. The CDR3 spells CASRESHSYSYEQYF. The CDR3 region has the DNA TGTGCCAGTCGGGAATCACACTCCTACTCCTACGAGCAGTACTTC. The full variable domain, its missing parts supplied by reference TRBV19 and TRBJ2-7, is DGGITQSPKYLFRKEGQNVTLSCEQNLNHDAMYWYRQDPGQGLRLIYYSQIVNDFQKGDIAEGYSVSREKKESFPLTVTSAQKNPTAFYLCASRESHSYSYEQYFGPGTRLTVT.

The CDR3 coding sequence is TGCGCCAGCAGCTTTAAATCCAGCTCCTACGAGCAGTACTTC. The encoded protein is CASSFKSSSYEQYF. The chain recombines TRBV5-1 with TRBJ2-7; D remains ambiguous. V lost 2 bases and J 0 bases, leaving 9 bases between the germline ends. Germline lookup yields CDR1 SGHRS and CDR2 YFSETQ. The CDR3 contains 14 residues.

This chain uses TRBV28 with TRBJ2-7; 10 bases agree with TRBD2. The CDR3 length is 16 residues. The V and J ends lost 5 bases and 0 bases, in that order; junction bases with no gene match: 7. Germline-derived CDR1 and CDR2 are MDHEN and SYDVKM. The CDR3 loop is CASSPLLAGHSYEQYF. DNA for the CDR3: TGTGCCAGCAGTCCGTTACTAGCGGGACACTCCTACGAGCAGTACTTC.

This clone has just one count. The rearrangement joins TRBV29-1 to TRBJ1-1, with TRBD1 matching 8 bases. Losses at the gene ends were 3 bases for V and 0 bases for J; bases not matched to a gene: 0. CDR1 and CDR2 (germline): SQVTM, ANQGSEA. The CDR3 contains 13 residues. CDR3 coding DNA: TGCAGCGTTGAGGGACAGGTGAACACTGAAGCTTTCTTT. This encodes CSVEGQVNTEAFF.

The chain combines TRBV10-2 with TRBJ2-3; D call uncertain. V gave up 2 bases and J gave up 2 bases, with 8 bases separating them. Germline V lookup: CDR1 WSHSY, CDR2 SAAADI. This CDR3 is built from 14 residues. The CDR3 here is CASSEDTDTDTQYF. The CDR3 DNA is TGCGCCAGCAGTGAGGACACCGACACAGATACGCAGTATTTT.

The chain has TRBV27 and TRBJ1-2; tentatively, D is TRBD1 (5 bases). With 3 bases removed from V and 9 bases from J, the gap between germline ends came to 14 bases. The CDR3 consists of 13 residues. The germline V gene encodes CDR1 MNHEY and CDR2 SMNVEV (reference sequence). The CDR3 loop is CASSFVQGGSYTF. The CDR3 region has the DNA TGTGCCAGCAGTTTCGTCCAGGGTGGCAGCTACACCTTC.

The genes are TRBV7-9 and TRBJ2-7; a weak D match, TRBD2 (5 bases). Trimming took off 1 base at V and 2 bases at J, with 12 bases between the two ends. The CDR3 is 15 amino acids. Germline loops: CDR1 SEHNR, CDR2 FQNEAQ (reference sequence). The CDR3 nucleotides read TGTGCCAGCAGCTTAGTGGGAAAAGCGGCCTACGAGCAGTACTTC. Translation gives CASSLVGKAAYEQYF.

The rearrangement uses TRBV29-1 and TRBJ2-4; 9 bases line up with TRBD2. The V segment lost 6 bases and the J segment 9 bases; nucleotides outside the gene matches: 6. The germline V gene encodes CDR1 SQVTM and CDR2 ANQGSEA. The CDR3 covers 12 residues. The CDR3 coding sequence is TGCAGCGTCGTAGCGGGAGTGAGCATTCAGTACTTC. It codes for CSVVAGVSIQYF. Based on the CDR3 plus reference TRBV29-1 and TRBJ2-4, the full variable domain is SAVISQKPSRDICQRGTSLTIQCQVDSQVTMMFWYRQQPGQSLTLIATANQGSEATYESGFVIDKFPISRPNLTFSTLTVSNMSPEDSSIYLCSVVAGVSIQYFGAGTRLSVL.

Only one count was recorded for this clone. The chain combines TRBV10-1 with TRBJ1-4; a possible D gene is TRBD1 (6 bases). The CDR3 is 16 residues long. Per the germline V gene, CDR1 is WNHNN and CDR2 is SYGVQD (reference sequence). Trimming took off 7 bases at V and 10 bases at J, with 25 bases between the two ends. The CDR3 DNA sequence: TGCGCCAGCAAGGGGTCGAATAAGGGGGAGGTTGTAAAACTGTTTTTT. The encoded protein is CASKGSNKGEVVKLFF.

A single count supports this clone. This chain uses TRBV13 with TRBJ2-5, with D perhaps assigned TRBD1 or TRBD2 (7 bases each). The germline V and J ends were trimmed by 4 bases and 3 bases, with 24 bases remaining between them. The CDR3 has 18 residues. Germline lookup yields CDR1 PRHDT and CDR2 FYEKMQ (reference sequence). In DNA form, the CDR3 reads TGTGCCAGCAGCTCCGGTCTAGCGGAGGGGGCGATCAAAGAGACCCAGTACTTC. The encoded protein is CASSSGLAEGAIKETQYF.

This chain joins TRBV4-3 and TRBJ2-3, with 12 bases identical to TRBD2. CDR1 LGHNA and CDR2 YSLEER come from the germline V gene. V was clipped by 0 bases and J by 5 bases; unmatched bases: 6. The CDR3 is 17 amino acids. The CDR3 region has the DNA TGCGCCAGCAGCCAAGATGGCCTAGCGGGAGGGCGAGATACGCAGTATTTT. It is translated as CASSQDGLAGGRDTQYF.

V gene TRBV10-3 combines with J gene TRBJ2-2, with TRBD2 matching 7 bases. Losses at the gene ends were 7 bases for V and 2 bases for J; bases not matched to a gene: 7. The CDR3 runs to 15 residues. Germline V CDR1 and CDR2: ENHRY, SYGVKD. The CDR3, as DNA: TGTGCCATCAAGCTGCGGGACTATAACACCGGGGAGCTGTTTTTT. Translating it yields CAIKLRDYNTGELFF.

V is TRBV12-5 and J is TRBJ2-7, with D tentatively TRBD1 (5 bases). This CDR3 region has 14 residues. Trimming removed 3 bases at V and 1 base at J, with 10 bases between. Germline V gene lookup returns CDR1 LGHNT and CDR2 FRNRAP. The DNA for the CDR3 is TGTGCTAGTGGTTTAGGTAGGGGATCCTACGAGCAGTACTTC. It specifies CASGLGRGSYEQYF.

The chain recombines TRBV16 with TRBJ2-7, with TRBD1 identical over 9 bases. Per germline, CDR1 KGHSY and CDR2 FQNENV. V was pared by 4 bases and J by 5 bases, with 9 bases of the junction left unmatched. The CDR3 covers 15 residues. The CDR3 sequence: CASSLTGGGYNEQYF. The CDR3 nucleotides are TGTGCCAGCAGCCTTACAGGGGGCGGATATAACGAGCAGTACTTC. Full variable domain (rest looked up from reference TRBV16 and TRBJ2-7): GEEVAQTPKHLVRGEGQKAKLYCAPIKGHSYVFWYQQVLKNEFKFLISFQNENVFDETGMPKERFSAKCLPNSPCSLEIQATKLEDSAVYFCASSLTGGGYNEQYFGPGTRLTVT.

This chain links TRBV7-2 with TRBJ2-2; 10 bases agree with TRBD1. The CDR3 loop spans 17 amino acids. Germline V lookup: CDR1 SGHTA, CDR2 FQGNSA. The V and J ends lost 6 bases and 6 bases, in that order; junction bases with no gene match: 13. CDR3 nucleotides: TGTGCCAGCAGAGTGGACAGGGGGAGTTTCTGGGCCGGGGAGCTGTTTTTT. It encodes CASRVDRGSFWAGELFF.

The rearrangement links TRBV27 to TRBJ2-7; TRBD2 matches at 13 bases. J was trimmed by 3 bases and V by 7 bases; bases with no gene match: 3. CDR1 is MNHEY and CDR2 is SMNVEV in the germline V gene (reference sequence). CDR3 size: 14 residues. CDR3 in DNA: TGTGCCAGCATGACTAGCGGGAGGAACTACGAGCAGTACTTC. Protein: CASMTSGRNYEQYF.

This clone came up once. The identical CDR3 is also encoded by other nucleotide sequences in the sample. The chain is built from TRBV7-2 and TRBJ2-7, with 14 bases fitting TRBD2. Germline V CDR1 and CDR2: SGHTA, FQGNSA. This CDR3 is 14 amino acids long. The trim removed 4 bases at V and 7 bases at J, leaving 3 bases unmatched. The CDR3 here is CASSSGLAGVEQYF. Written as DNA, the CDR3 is TGTGCCAGCAGCTCGGGACTAGCGGGAGTGGAGCAGTACTTC.

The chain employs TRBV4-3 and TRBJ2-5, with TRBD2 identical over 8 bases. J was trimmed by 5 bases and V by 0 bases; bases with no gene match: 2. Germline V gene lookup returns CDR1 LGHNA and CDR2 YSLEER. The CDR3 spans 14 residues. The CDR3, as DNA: TGCGCCAGCAGCCAAGATGGCGGGGGGGAGACCCAGTACTTC. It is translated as CASSQDGGGETQYF.

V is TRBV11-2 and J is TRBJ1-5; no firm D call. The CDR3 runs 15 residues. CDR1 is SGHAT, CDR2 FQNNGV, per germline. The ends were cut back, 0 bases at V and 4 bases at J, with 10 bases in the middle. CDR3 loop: CASSLDLTTNQPQHF. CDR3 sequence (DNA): TGTGCCAGCAGCTTAGATTTGACAACTAATCAGCCCCAGCATTTT.

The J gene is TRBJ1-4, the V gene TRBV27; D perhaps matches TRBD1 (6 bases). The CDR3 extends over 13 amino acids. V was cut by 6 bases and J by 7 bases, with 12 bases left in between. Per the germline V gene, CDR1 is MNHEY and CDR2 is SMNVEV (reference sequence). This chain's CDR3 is CASSRGQPEKLFF. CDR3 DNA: TGTGCCAGCAGCCGAGGACAGCCTGAAAAACTGTTTTTT.